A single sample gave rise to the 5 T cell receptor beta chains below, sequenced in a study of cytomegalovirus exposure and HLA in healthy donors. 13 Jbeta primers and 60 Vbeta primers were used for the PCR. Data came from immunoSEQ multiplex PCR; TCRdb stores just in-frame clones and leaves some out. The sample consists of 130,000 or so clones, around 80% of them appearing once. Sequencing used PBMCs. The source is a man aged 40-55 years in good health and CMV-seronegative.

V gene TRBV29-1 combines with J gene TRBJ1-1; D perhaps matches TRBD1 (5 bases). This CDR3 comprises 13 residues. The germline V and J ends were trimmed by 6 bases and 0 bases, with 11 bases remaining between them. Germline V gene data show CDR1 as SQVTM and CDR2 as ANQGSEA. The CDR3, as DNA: TGCAGCGTACAGGCCCTACTGAACACTGAAGCTTTCTTT. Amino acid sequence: CSVQALLNTEAFF.

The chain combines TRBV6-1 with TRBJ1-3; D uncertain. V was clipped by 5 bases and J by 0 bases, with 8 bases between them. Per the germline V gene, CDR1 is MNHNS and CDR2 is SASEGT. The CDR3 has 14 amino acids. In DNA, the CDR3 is TGTGCCAGCAGTCCCTATAGCTCTGGAAACACCATATATTTT. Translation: CASSPYSSGNTIYF.

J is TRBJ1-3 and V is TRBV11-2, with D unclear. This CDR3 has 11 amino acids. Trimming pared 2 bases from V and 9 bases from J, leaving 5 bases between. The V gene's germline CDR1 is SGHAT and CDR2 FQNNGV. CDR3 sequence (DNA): TGTGCCAGCAGCTTAACGAGCACCATATATTTT. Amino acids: CASSLTSTIYF.

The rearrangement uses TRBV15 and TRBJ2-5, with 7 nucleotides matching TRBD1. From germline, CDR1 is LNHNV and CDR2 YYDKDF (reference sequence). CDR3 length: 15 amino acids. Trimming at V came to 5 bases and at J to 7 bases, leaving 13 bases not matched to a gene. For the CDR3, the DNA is TGTGCCACCAGCTTGGACGGAGCCAGGGGGAGGACCCAGTACTTC. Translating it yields CATSLDGARGRTQYF.

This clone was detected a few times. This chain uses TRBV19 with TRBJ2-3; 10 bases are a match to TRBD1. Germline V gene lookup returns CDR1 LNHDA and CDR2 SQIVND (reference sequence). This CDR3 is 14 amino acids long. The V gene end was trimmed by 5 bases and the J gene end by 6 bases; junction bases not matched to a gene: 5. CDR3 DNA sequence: TGTGCCAGTAGTGACGGGACAGGGGCCGATACGCAGTATTTT. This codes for CASSDGTGADTQYF. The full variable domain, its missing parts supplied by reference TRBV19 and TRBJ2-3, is DGGITQSPKYLFRKEGQNVTLSCEQNLNHDAMYWYRQDPGQGLRLIYYSQIVNDFQKGDIAEGYSVSREKKESFPLTVTSAQKNPTAFYLCASSDGTGADTQYFGPGTRLTVL.